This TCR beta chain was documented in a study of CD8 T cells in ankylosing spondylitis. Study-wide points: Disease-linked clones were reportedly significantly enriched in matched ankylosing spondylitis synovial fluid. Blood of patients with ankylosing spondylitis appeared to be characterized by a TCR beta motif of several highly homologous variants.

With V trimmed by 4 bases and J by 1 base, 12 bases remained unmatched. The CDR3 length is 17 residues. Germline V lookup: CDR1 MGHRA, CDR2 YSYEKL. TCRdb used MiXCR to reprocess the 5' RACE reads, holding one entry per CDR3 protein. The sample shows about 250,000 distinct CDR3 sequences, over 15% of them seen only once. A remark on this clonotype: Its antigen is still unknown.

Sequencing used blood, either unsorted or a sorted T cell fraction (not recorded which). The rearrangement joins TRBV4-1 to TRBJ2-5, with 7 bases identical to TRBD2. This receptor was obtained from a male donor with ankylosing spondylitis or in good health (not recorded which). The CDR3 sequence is CASSPYGGGTIQETQYF. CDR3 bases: TGCGCCAGCAGCCCCTATGGGGGAGGGACCATCCAAGAGACCCAGTACTTC.